Listed here are 24 T cell receptor beta chains from one sample, sequenced in a study of blood T cell repertoires in COVID-19. Sequenced by immunoSEQ multiplex PCR; TCRdb stores in-frame clones only, minus some. The sample yields a few hundred thousand clones, about nine tenths seen once. Sequencing was carried out using PBMCs or T cells enriched from blood (not recorded which). These receptors were taken from a woman between 35 and 50 years old who had been exposed to COVID-19.

The chain links TRBV5-8 to TRBJ1-5, with 7 bases matching TRBD1. Trimming cost V 1 base and J 4 bases; bases outside gene matches: 8. There are 16 residues in the CDR3. Germline loops: CDR1 SGHTS, CDR2 YDEGEE. CDR3 loop: CASSLRGGGLNQPQHF. CDR3 DNA sequence: TGTGCCAGCAGCTTGAGAGGGGGCGGGCTTAATCAGCCCCAGCATTTT.

This clone was observed once. The V gene is TRBV11-3, the J gene TRBJ1-3; D is perhaps TRBD1 (5 bases). The germline gives CDR1 SGHNT, CDR2 YENEEA. V was shortened by 0 bases and J by 4 bases, with 16 bases between the two germline ends. The CDR3 sequence is 17 residues long. Written as DNA, the CDR3 is TGTGCCAGCAGCTTAGATCTCGGAGGGGCTGGAGGAAACACCATATATTTT. Its protein is CASSLDLGGAGGNTIYF.

The J gene is TRBJ1-2, the V gene TRBV10-1, with D possibly being TRBD1 (5 bases). The CDR3 consists of 15 residues. Per the germline V gene, CDR1 is WNHNN and CDR2 is SYGVQD (reference sequence). V lost 2 bases and J lost 3, with 13 bases in between. DNA for the CDR3: TGCGCCAGCAGTGAGGGGCCAGGGAGGGACTATGGCTACACCTTC. This encodes CASSEGPGRDYGYTF.

This clone came up once. J is TRBJ2-1 and V is TRBV25-1; D not certain. CDR3 length: 13 amino acids. Germline V CDR1 and CDR2: MGHDK, SYGVNS. The V end lost 0 bases, the J end lost 8 bases, and 8 bases lay between the germline ends. As DNA, the CDR3 is TGTGCCAGCAGTGAATATGCCGAGCATGAGCAGTTCTTC. This sequence encodes CASSEYAEHEQFF.

V is TRBV2 and J is TRBJ1-5; TRBD1 matches 7 bases. The CDR3 totals 15 residues. The V gene end was trimmed by 6 bases and the J gene end by 6 bases; junction bases not matched to a gene: 11. Germline V CDR1 and CDR2: SNHLY, FYNNEI. Written as DNA, the CDR3 is TGTGCCAGCAGACTGGAAGGGGGCTCAAGTCAGCCCCAGCATTTT. Translated, it gives CASRLEGGSSQPQHF.

This chain connects TRBV9 to TRBJ2-2; 11 bases are shared with TRBD1. Germline CDR1 reads SGDLS; CDR2 reads YYNGEE. CDR3 length equals 18 residues. J gave up 1 base and V 4 bases, and 9 bases lay outside the gene matches. DNA of the CDR3: TGTGCCAGCAGCCTGCTGGACAGGGGGCCTGAGAACACCGGGGAGCTGTTTTTT. It yields the protein CASSLLDRGPENTGELFF.

The chain links TRBV7-2 to TRBJ1-2; D possibly corresponds to TRBD1 (6 bases). The germline V gene has CDR1 SGHTA and CDR2 FQGNSA. The CDR3 length is 15 residues. The V gene lost 5 bases and the J gene lost 3 bases, with 16 bases spanning the gap. CDR3 protein: CASSPPRGEYYGYTF. The DNA of the CDR3 is TGTGCCAGCAGCCCGCCCAGGGGAGAATACTATGGCTACACCTTC.

This clone was seen only a few times. The chain joins TRBV5-6 to TRBJ2-7; D uncertain. CDR1 SGHDT and CDR2 YYEEEE come from the germline V gene. Trimming stripped 1 base from V and 2 bases from J, with 10 bases between. CDR3 length equals 14 residues. The CDR3 region has the DNA TGTGCCAGCAGCTTGTCGGGTCGCACCTACGAGCAGTACTTC. Translation: CASSLSGRTYEQYF.

This chain connects TRBV5-5 to TRBJ1-3; D unresolved. The V end lost 2 bases, the J end lost 0 bases, and 3 bases lay between the germline ends. The CDR3 contains 13 residues. Germline V CDR1 and CDR2: SGHKS, YYEKEE (reference sequence). The CDR3 here is CASSFYSGNTIYF. The CDR3 bases are TGTGCCAGCAGCTTTTACTCTGGAAACACCATATATTTT.

This clone appeared a single time. This chain links TRBV12-3 or TRBV12-4 with TRBJ2-3; unclear D gene. The CDR3 totals 13 residues. V was clipped by 3 bases and J by 4 bases, with 8 bases between them. The CDR3 DNA sequence: TGTGCCAGCAGTTTTTCCCGTCCAGATACGCAGTATTTT. Translated, it gives CASSFSRPDTQYF.

The CDR3 spells CATSDLGQGGRAFF. Here the CDR3 DNA reads TGTGCCACCAGTGATCTGGGACAGGGGGGAAGAGCTTTCTTT. The chain employs TRBV24-1 and TRBJ1-1; 11 nucleotides agree with TRBD1. CDR3 length: 14 amino acids. The junction had 6 bases not matched to a gene; V was cut back by 3 bases and J by 10 bases. Germline lookup yields CDR1 KGHDR and CDR2 SFDVKD.

This clone was found once. The chain carries TRBV18 and TRBJ1-1; D call uncertain. CDR1 is KGHSH and CDR2 is LQKENI in the germline V gene. V lost 0 bases to trimming and J lost 8 bases, with 10 bases between them. The CDR3 sequence is 13 residues long. The CDR3 coding sequence is TGTGCCAGCTCACCACCGGTCGGGGTGGAAGCTTTCTTT. Encoded protein: CASSPPVGVEAFF.

This clone was seen once. This chain uses TRBV5-4 with TRBJ2-1, with 9 bases identical to TRBD1. Germline assignment: CDR1 SGHNT and CDR2 YYREEE (reference sequence). V shed 4 bases and J 3 bases; nucleotides not matched to a gene: 8. This CDR3 region has 16 residues. The CDR3 loop is CASSTPGQGIYNEQFF. DNA of the CDR3: TGTGCCAGCAGCACCCCGGGACAGGGAATCTACAATGAGCAGTTCTTC.

The chain joins TRBV3-1 (or the pseudogene TRBV3-2) to TRBJ2-3; tentatively, D is TRBD2 (5 bases). This CDR3 is built from 16 residues. Between the trimmed V and J ends, which lost 5 bases and 6 bases, there was a span of 21 bases. Germline lookup yields CDR1 LGHDT and CDR2 YNNKEL (reference sequence). The CDR3 here is CASSVGPAAIADTQYF. The CDR3 coding sequence is TGTGCCAGCAGCGTCGGACCCGCCGCGATAGCGGATACGCAGTATTTT.

The V gene is TRBV14, the J gene TRBJ1-1, with a tentative D call TRBD1 (5 bases). Germline assignment: CDR1 SGHDN and CDR2 FVKESK. The CDR3 is 17 residues long. V lost 5 bases, J lost 7 bases, and 26 bases lay in between. This CDR3 is CASSIGGIPTRGSEAFF. Here the CDR3 DNA reads TGTGCCAGCAGCATCGGCGGGATCCCTACCCGGGGGAGTGAAGCTTTCTTT.

The rearrangement joins TRBV24-1 to TRBJ1-1; 7 nucleotides align to TRBD1. This CDR3 contains 14 residues. The V and J ends lost 6 bases and 3 bases, in that order; junction bases with no gene match: 6. Germline assignment: CDR1 KGHDR and CDR2 SFDVKD. CDR3 loop: CATSSGQLYTEAFF. The CDR3, as DNA: TGTGCCACCAGTTCGGGACAGCTCTACACTGAAGCTTTCTTT.

The table lists this clone with a few counts. The chain employs TRBV29-1 and TRBJ2-7; a weak D match, TRBD2 (5 bases). With 5 bases removed from V and 4 bases from J, the gap between germline ends came to 15 bases. Germline assignment: CDR1 SQVTM and CDR2 ANQGSEA. The CDR3 covers 13 residues. The CDR3 sequence is CSVSQDSRYEQYF. The CDR3 coding sequence is TGCAGCGTTTCCCAGGACTCCCGGTACGAGCAGTACTTC.

This chain connects TRBV5-8 to TRBJ2-1, with D possibly matching TRBD2 (6 bases). V lost 0 bases, J lost 4 bases, and 8 bases lay in between. This CDR3 region has 14 residues. Germline CDR1 reads SGHTS; CDR2 reads YDEGEE. CDR3 bases: TGTGCCAGCAGCTTGGGGCGGGGTTACAATGAGCAGTTCTTC. This translates into CASSLGRGYNEQFF.

This chain joins TRBV7-2 and TRBJ1-3; D possibly corresponds to TRBD1 (6 bases). Germline values: CDR1 SGHTA, CDR2 FQGNSA. The CDR3 totals 19 residues. V was trimmed by 6 bases and J by 2 bases, leaving 26 bases between them. The CDR3 loop is CASSRSHSGGAYAGNTIYF. The DNA for the CDR3 is TGTGCCAGCAGTCGGAGTCATTCCGGGGGGGCTTACGCTGGAAACACCATATATTTT.

The DNA for the CDR3 is TGTGCCAGCTCACCACTACCCCCTGTTTTGCGAGAGACCCAGTACTTC. The encoded protein is CASSPLPPVLRETQYF. The chain combines TRBV18 with TRBJ2-5; no clear D. In germline, CDR1 is KGHSH, CDR2 LQKENI. The CDR3 extends over 16 amino acids. V shed 1 base and J shed 4 bases, with 16 bases lying between them. The whole variable domain, filled in from reference TRBV18 and TRBJ2-5, reads NAGVMQNPRHLVRRRGQEARLRCSPMKGHSHVYWYRQLPEEGLKFMVYLQKENIIDESGMPKERFSAEFPKEGPSILRIQQVVRGDSAAYFCASSPLPPVLRETQYFGPGTRLLVL.

The chain joins TRBV7-9 to TRBJ2-1, with 12 positions matching TRBD2. V trimming: 2 bases; J trimming: 1 base; junction bases outside the gene matches: 6. Germline lookup yields CDR1 SEHNR and CDR2 FQNEAQ (reference sequence). This CDR3 comprises 18 residues. The CDR3 loop is CASSLRLAGAGSYNEQFF. Here the CDR3 DNA reads TGTGCCAGCAGCTTAAGACTAGCGGGAGCGGGGTCCTACAATGAGCAGTTCTTC.

CDR3 DNA sequence: TGTGCCAGCAGCTTTAGCAGCTATGGCTACACCTTC. Amino acids: CASSFSSYGYTF. This sequence joins TRBV7-2 and TRBJ1-2; D unclear. With 3 bases removed from V and 4 bases from J, the gap between germline ends came to 6 bases. Germline loops: CDR1 SGHTA, CDR2 FQGNSA. The CDR3 sequence is 12 residues long.

The count of this clone is one. This sequence joins TRBV6-1 and TRBJ2-7; perhaps TRBD2 as D (5 bases). The CDR3 is 14 amino acids. The V end was cut by 2 bases, the J end by 4 bases, with 12 bases between. The V gene's germline CDR1 is MNHNS and CDR2 SASEGT. The CDR3 region is CASSEIFGGYEQYF. In DNA form, the CDR3 reads TGTGCCAGCAGTGAAATCTTCGGCGGGTACGAGCAGTACTTC.

The chain carries TRBV4-3 and TRBJ2-3; perhaps TRBD2 as D (6 bases). Trimming took off 4 bases at V and 6 bases at J, with 11 bases between the two ends. Germline V CDR1 and CDR2: LGHNA, YSLEER. This CDR3 contains 13 residues. The CDR3 nucleotides are TGCGCCAGCAGCCCTCGACTAGGCGATACGCAGTATTTT. Protein sequence: CASSPRLGDTQYF.